This passage covers 22 T cell receptor beta chains from one sample sequenced in a study of immune evolution from preneoplasia to lung adenocarcinoma. The data were produced by immunoSEQ multiplex PCR, yet TCRdb's version contains in-frame clones alone and is incomplete. The sample yields thousands of clones, under 75% seen once. Input material: FFPE atypical adenomatous hyperplasia tissue from the lung. This sample's subset: atypical adenomatous hyperplasia (AAH), lung preneoplasia. The receptors shown here come from a donor at least 70 years old with lung adenocarcinoma. Some clones in this sample may be carry-over from other donors' samples.

The chain recombines TRBV29-1 with TRBJ1-2; no clear D gene. V shed 1 base and J shed 7 bases, with 10 bases lying between them. The CDR3 covers 12 residues. CDR1 and CDR2 from the germline V gene are SQVTM and ANQGSEA. The CDR3 DNA follows: TGCAGCGTTGAAGGTTCGGGGTCTGGCTACACCTTC. This encodes CSVEGSGSGYTF. The variable domain in full, completed from reference TRBV29-1 and TRBJ1-2, reads SAVISQKPSRDICQRGTSLTIQCQVDSQVTMMFWYRQQPGQSLTLIATANQGSEATYESGFVIDKFPISRPNLTFSTLTVSNMSPEDSSIYLCSVEGSGSGYTFGSGTRLTVV.

The chain uses TRBV29-1 and TRBJ1-1; D is possibly TRBD1 (5 bases). This CDR3 has 11 residues. The V and J ends lost 4 bases and 5 bases respectively, with 8 bases between them. Germline-derived CDR1 and CDR2 are SQVTM and ANQGSEA. This CDR3 is CSVGGETEAFF. The CDR3 bases are TGCAGCGTTGGGGGGGAGACTGAAGCTTTCTTT.

This chain joins TRBV30 and TRBJ2-3, with 9 positions matching TRBD1. Trimming cost V 3 bases and J 1 base; bases outside gene matches: 5. This CDR3 comprises 15 residues. CDR1 GTSNPN and CDR2 SVGIG come from the germline V gene (reference sequence). CDR3 sequence reads: CAWRGRDRGTDTQYF. The CDR3 nucleotides are TGTGCCTGGAGGGGTAGGGACAGGGGCACAGATACGCAGTATTTT.

J is TRBJ2-3 and V is TRBV6-6, with 9 positions matching TRBD2. With 5 bases clipped from V and 2 bases from J, the junction kept 2 bases outside the gene matches. Looked up from germline, CDR1 is MNHNY and CDR2 is SVGAGI (reference sequence). This CDR3 spans 14 amino acids. The CDR3 loop reads CASSRLAATDTQYF. As DNA, the CDR3 is TGTGCCAGCAGTCGACTAGCGGCCACAGATACGCAGTATTTT.

This chain uses TRBV29-1 with TRBJ2-7, with D unresolved. CDR1 SQVTM and CDR2 ANQGSEA come from the germline V gene. The CDR3 is 13 amino acids. The V end lost 4 bases, the J end lost 7 bases, and 17 bases lay between the germline ends. The CDR3 is CSVVFQFFGEQYF. Written as DNA, the CDR3 is TGCAGCGTTGTCTTCCAGTTTTTTGGGGAGCAGTACTTC.

The chain employs TRBV15 and TRBJ2-5; 11 bases are shared with TRBD1. The V gene end was trimmed by 5 bases and the J gene end by 0 bases; junction bases not matched to a gene: 2. This CDR3 is built from 15 residues. Germline CDR1 reads LNHNV; CDR2 reads YYDKDF (reference sequence). DNA of the CDR3: TGTGCCACCAGCGGGGGACAGGGGGACCAAGAGACCCAGTACTTC. Protein: CATSGGQGDQETQYF.

The chain has TRBV6-6 and TRBJ2-3; possibly TRBD1 for D (6 bases). With 5 bases removed from V and 6 bases from J, the gap between germline ends came to 12 bases. Germline loops: CDR1 MNHNY, CDR2 SVGAGI (reference sequence). CDR3 length equals 13 residues. CDR3 protein: CASSRGSLDTQYF. For the CDR3, the DNA is TGTGCCAGCAGTAGGGGGAGCTTGGATACGCAGTATTTT.

This chain uses TRBV7-3 with TRBJ2-1, with TRBD1 matching 7 bases. The trim removed 5 bases at V and 8 bases at J, leaving 6 bases unmatched. The CDR3 is made up of 13 amino acids. Germline V lookup: CDR1 SGHTA, CDR2 FQGTGA. The CDR3 nucleotides read TGTGCCAGCAGCCCCTACAGGGGTGATGAGCAGTTCTTC. This encodes CASSPYRGDEQFF. The full variable domain, rest sourced from reference TRBV7-3 and TRBJ2-1, is GAGVSQTPSNKVTEKGKYVELRCDPISGHTALYWYRQSLGQGPEFLIYFQGTGAADDSGLPNDRFFAVRPEGSVSTLKIQRTERGDSAVYLCASSPYRGDEQFFGPGTRLTVL.

This chain connects TRBV9 to TRBJ2-7; 7 bases match TRBD2. Germline V gene lookup returns CDR1 SGDLS and CDR2 YYNGEE. The CDR3 has 15 amino acids. J was trimmed by 2 bases and V by 0 bases; bases with no gene match: 5. CDR3 in DNA: TGTGCCAGCAGCGTAGGAAGCGGGAAAACCTACGAGCAGTACTTC. Translation gives CASSVGSGKTYEQYF.

This chain joins TRBV5-1 and TRBJ1-6, with D maybe TRBD1 (5 bases). V was shortened by 0 bases and J by 9 bases, with 10 bases between the two germline ends. The length of the CDR3 is 14 residues. Germline V lookup: CDR1 SGHRS, CDR2 YFSETQ. CDR3 loop: CASSLEGVRSPLHF. In DNA, the CDR3 is TGCGCCAGCAGCTTGGAAGGGGTTCGTTCACCCCTCCACTTT.

The chain links TRBV2 to TRBJ2-1; D ambiguous. The CDR3 is 13 residues long. Trimming took off 1 base at V and 3 bases at J, with 4 bases between the two ends. Looked up from germline, CDR1 is SNHLY and CDR2 is FYNNEI. In nucleotides, the CDR3 is TGTGCCAGCAGTGAAGAAATCTACAATGAGCAGTTCTTC. Protein sequence: CASSEEIYNEQFF.

Concerning this clone: The conserved closing phenylalanine or tryptophan is absent in this CDR3, likely reflecting a read error. The chain is built from TRBV30 and TRBJ2-3, with 7 bases that match TRBD2. Trimming removed 2 bases from V and 2 bases from J; junction bases left unmatched: 7. Germline CDR1 and CDR2: GTSNPN and SVGIG (reference sequence). This CDR3 contains 15 residues. DNA of the CDR3: TGTGCCTGGAGTCTTGCGGGGAGGGACACAGATACGCAGTATTCT. Translating gives CAWSLAGRDTDTQYS.

This rearrangement joins TRBV19 to TRBJ1-2, with TRBD1 matching 8 bases. The CDR3 runs to 15 residues. Germline CDR1 and CDR2: LNHDA and SQIVND (reference sequence). V was pared by 4 bases and J by 4 bases, with 8 bases of the junction left unmatched. For the CDR3, the DNA is TGTGCCAGTAGTACCTACCCTGGGACAGGCTATGGCTACACCTTC. Residues: CASSTYPGTGYGYTF.

V and J are TRBV13 and TRBJ1-2; 9 bases map to TRBD1. There are 15 residues in the CDR3. CDR1 PRHDT and CDR2 FYEKMQ come from the germline V gene (reference sequence). J was trimmed by 4 bases and V by 2 bases; bases with no gene match: 5. CDR3 residues: CASSLFMDRGYGYTF. The CDR3 region has the DNA TGTGCCAGCAGCTTATTCATGGACAGGGGCTATGGCTACACCTTC.

J is TRBJ1-1 and V is TRBV13; D is undetermined. The CDR3 has 13 amino acids. Germline assignment: CDR1 PRHDT and CDR2 FYEKMQ (reference sequence). Trimming left V 5 bases short and J 1 base short, with 8 bases between. The CDR3 nucleotides read TGTGCCAGCAGCCCACGACAGAACACTGAAGCTTTCTTT. Its translation is CASSPRQNTEAFF. Variable domain in full (rest from reference TRBV13 and TRBJ1-1): AAGVIQSPRHLIKEKRETATLKCYPIPRHDTVYWYQQGPGQDPQFLISFYEKMQSDKGSIPDRFSAQQFSDYHSELNMSSLELGDSALYFCASSPRQNTEAFFGQGTRLTVV.

This clone counts as medium-sized. The CDR3 sequence: CASSLPPNYGYTF. The CDR3 DNA reads TGTGCCAGCAGCTTACCACCTAACTATGGCTACACCTTC. V is TRBV7-8 and J is TRBJ1-2; D gene unclear. CDR1 is SGHVS, CDR2 FQNEAQ, per germline. The CDR3 is 13 amino acids. V was clipped by 2 bases and J by 0 bases, with 4 bases between them.

The CDR3 DNA reads as TGTGCCAGCAGCTTAGGCCGACAAGGCCGCGAGCAGTACTTC. It codes for CASSLGRQGREQYF. The chain joins TRBV13 to TRBJ2-7; no clear D gene. Trimming pared 0 bases from V and 6 bases from J, leaving 12 bases between. Looked up from germline, CDR1 is PRHDT and CDR2 is FYEKMQ (reference sequence). The CDR3 runs 14 residues.

The chain links TRBV5-6 to TRBJ2-1; unclear D gene. V lost 0 bases, J lost 11 bases, and 6 bases lay in between. CDR3 length equals 11 residues. The germline gives CDR1 SGHDT, CDR2 YYEEEE. The CDR3 is CASSLGLQQFF. In nucleotides, the CDR3 is TGTGCCAGCAGCTTGGGTCTCCAGCAGTTCTTC. Supplemented by reference TRBV5-6 and TRBJ2-1, the full variable domain reads DAGVTQSPTHLIKTRGQQVTLRCSPKSGHDTVSWYQQALGQGPQFIFQYYEEEERQRGNFPDRFSGHQFPNYSSELNVNALLLGDSALYLCASSLGLQQFFGPGTRLTVL.

The table lists this clone with a few counts. The rearrangement joins TRBV5-4 to TRBJ2-5; perhaps TRBD1 as D (5 bases). This CDR3 region has 13 residues. With 1 base removed from V and 3 bases from J, the gap between germline ends came to 7 bases. Germline CDR1 and CDR2: SGHNT and YYREEE (reference sequence). CDR3 region: CASSLPGKETQYF. The CDR3, as DNA: TGTGCCAGCAGCTTGCCAGGGAAAGAGACCCAGTACTTC.

This chain joins TRBV4-1 and TRBJ2-7; D unresolved. The V gene lost 0 bases and the J gene lost 3 bases, with 12 bases spanning the gap. This CDR3 contains 15 residues. The germline V gene has CDR1 MGHRA and CDR2 YSYEKL. Here the CDR3 DNA reads TGCGCCAGCAGCCAAGATCCGGAGTTTAACTACGAGCAGTACTTC. Translated, it gives CASSQDPEFNYEQYF.

The chain links TRBV7-8 to TRBJ2-1; 14 nucleotides match TRBD2. The CDR3 is 18 residues long. The V gene end was trimmed by 5 bases and the J gene end by 6 bases; junction bases not matched to a gene: 12. Germline V gives CDR1 SGHVS, CDR2 FQNEAQ. The CDR3 nucleotides read TGTGCCAGCAGCCGACTAGCGGGGGGGGTCGTGGGGTCCAATGAGCAGTTCTTC. It codes for CASSRLAGGVVGSNEQFF.

The rearrangement uses TRBV2 and TRBJ1-4, with D unresolved. Germline CDR1 SNHLY, CDR2 FYNNEI. The V and J ends lost 7 bases and 7 bases respectively, with 19 bases between them. The CDR3 runs 15 residues. The CDR3 DNA follows: TGTGCCAGCATGAGCAGACCGGGAGGTTCTGAAAAACTGTTTTTT. It translates to CASMSRPGGSEKLFF. Full variable domain (rest looked up from reference TRBV2 and TRBJ1-4): EPEVTQTPSHQVTQMGQEVILRCVPISNHLYFYWYRQILGQKVEFLVSFYNNEISEKSEIFDDQFSVERPDGSNFTLKIRSTKLEDSAMYFCASMSRPGGSEKLFFGSGTQLSVL.